A single sample gave rise to the 19 T cell receptor beta chains below, sequenced in a study of OX40 agonist ivuxolimab in advanced cancers. The table came from immunoSEQ multiplex PCR; TCRdb's copy has only in-frame clones and leaves some out. Of about 86,000 clones detected, roughly 87% appear once; the ten largest clones hold less than 0.2%. This specimen was CD4+ or CD8+ T cells sorted from blood, taken in a trial of the OX40 agonist ivuxolimab. These TCRs come from an adult with an advanced solid tumor such as melanoma, head and neck, liver or kidney cancer.

This clone was seen only a few times. The rearrangement uses TRBV15 and TRBJ1-4; 10 bases are a match to TRBD1. The junction had 10 bases not matched to a gene; V was cut back by 5 bases and J by 7 bases. Germline CDR1 LNHNV, CDR2 YYDKDF (reference sequence). The CDR3 loop spans 16 amino acids. CDR3 in amino acids: CATSGGGQGNLEKLFF. The CDR3 nucleotides are TGTGCCACCAGCGGAGGGGGACAGGGGAACCTTGAAAAACTGTTTTTT.

The rearrangement uses TRBV5-1 and TRBJ1-4, with a weak D call TRBD1 (5 bases). CDR3 length: 16 amino acids. From germline, CDR1 is SGHRS and CDR2 YFSETQ. V was cut by 3 bases and J by 2 bases, with 14 bases left in between. The CDR3: CASSSGAGATNEKLFF. Written as DNA, the CDR3 is TGCGCCAGCAGCTCCGGGGCGGGCGCCACTAATGAAAAACTGTTTTTT.

The J gene is TRBJ2-1, the V gene TRBV9, with 9 positions matching TRBD1. Germline V gene lookup returns CDR1 SGDLS and CDR2 YYNGEE. The CDR3 contains 16 residues. Trimming removed 0 bases from V and 4 bases from J; junction bases left unmatched: 5. The CDR3 protein is CASSVDDRGGYNEQFF. CDR3 coding DNA: TGTGCCAGCAGCGTAGATGACAGGGGGGGTTACAATGAGCAGTTCTTC.

Here the CDR3 DNA reads TGCGCCAGCAGCTGGGGGACAGGGGCTGAAGCTTTCTTT. Its translation is CASSWGTGAEAFF. This chain links TRBV5-1 with TRBJ1-1, with 10 bases lining up with TRBD1. V lost 3 bases and J lost 6; bases outside the gene matches: 2. CDR3 length: 13 residues. Germline CDR1 is SGHRS and CDR2 is YFSETQ.

V gene TRBV5-4 combines with J gene TRBJ2-5; 13 bases are shared with TRBD2. CDR1 and CDR2 (germline): SGHNT, YYREEE (reference sequence). The J segment lost 5 bases and the V segment lost 4 bases, leaving 8 bases of the junction unmatched. CDR3 size: 16 residues. The CDR3 DNA is TGTGCCAGCAGCCAGCGGACTAGCGGGGGTGGGGAGACCCAGTACTTC. Its translation: CASSQRTSGGGETQYF.

This chain's CDR3 is CASRTGQGTQETQYF. Here the CDR3 DNA reads TGCGCCAGCAGAACGGGACAGGGGACTCAAGAGACCCAGTACTTC. The V gene is TRBV5-1, the J gene TRBJ2-5; TRBD1 agrees at 10 bases. V lost 5 bases to trimming and J lost 2 bases; unmatched junction nucleotides: 6. Germline CDR1 is SGHRS and CDR2 is YFSETQ. CDR3 length equals 15 residues.

This clone occurred a few times. The chain has TRBV7-2 and TRBJ1-4; a weak D match, TRBD1 (5 bases). Germline-derived CDR1 and CDR2 are SGHTA and FQGNSA. This CDR3 region has 17 residues. Between the trimmed V and J ends, which lost 4 bases and 5 bases, there was a span of 20 bases. The CDR3 DNA sequence: TGTGCCAGCAGCTACCTACCCTTTGGGGCGCAGAATGAAAAACTGTTTTTT. This codes for CASSYLPFGAQNEKLFF. Full variable domain (missing parts from reference TRBV7-2 and TRBJ1-4): GAGVSQSPSNKVTEKGKDVELRCDPISGHTALYWYRQSLGQGLEFLIYFQGNSAPDKSGLPSDRFSAERTGGSVSTLTIQRTQQEDSAVYLCASSYLPFGAQNEKLFFGSGTQLSVL.

CDR3 sequence (DNA): TGTGCCAGCAGCTTCACGAGCGGGACAGGGTATACCGGGGAGCTGTTTTTT. Translated, it gives CASSFTSGTGYTGELFF. The chain couples TRBV5-4 to TRBJ2-2; TRBD1 agrees at 9 bases. The germline gives CDR1 SGHNT, CDR2 YYREEE (reference sequence). Trimming removed 2 bases from V and 5 bases from J; junction bases left unmatched: 10. The CDR3 extends over 17 amino acids.

The V gene is TRBV5-1, the J gene TRBJ1-3; D unclear. Germline CDR1 is SGHRS and CDR2 is YFSETQ. The length of the CDR3 is 15 residues. V shed 4 bases and J shed 2 bases, with 13 bases lying between them. The CDR3 coding sequence is TGCGCCAGCAGCGAAGGAAGTGGGGCTGGAAACACCATATATTTT. This sequence encodes CASSEGSGAGNTIYF. Drawing the rest from reference TRBV5-1 and TRBJ1-3, the complete variable domain is KAGVTQTPRYLIKTRGQQVTLSCSPISGHRSVSWYQQTPGQGLQFLFEYFSETQRNKGNFPGRFSGRQFSNSRSEMNVSTLELGDSALYLCASSEGSGAGNTIYFGEGSWLTVV.

The chain carries TRBV12-1 and TRBJ2-1; TRBD2, as called in the table, went unchecked against the DNA. TRBV12-1 is designated a pseudogene. The CDR3 has 15 amino acids. The DNA of the CDR3 is TGTGCCAGCAGCTCCGGGACTCTCTCCTACAATGAGCAGTTCTTC. Translated: CASSSGTLSYNEQFF.

The chain joins TRBV7-9 to TRBJ1-2; unclear D gene. The CDR3 loop spans 13 amino acids. Germline V gene lookup returns CDR1 SEHNR and CDR2 FQNEAQ (reference sequence). The ends were cut back, 1 base at V and 3 bases at J, with 6 bases in the middle. CDR3 sequence: CASSLGGDYGYTF. CDR3 sequence (DNA): TGTGCCAGCAGCTTAGGTGGTGACTATGGCTACACCTTC.

The chain is built from TRBV5-1 and TRBJ1-4; D gene unclear. The V gene lost 0 bases and the J gene lost 6 bases, with 12 bases spanning the gap. The germline V gene encodes CDR1 SGHRS and CDR2 YFSETQ. This CDR3 spans 15 amino acids. The CDR3 bases are TGCGCCAGCAGCTTGGAAGGGAGGTCGGATGAAAAACTGTTTTTT. It encodes CASSLEGRSDEKLFF.

The rearrangement uses TRBV2 and TRBJ2-7; D might be TRBD1 (5 bases). The CDR3 contains 12 residues. CDR1 SNHLY and CDR2 FYNNEI come from the germline V gene. The CDR3 loop is CAIYTGTYEQYF. CDR3 nucleotide sequence: TGTGCTATCTATACAGGTACCTACGAGCAGTACTTC.

CDR3 coding DNA: TGTGCCAGCAGACCGGGACTAGTGTATTCGGATACGCAGTATTTT. This codes for CASRPGLVYSDTQYF. The chain couples TRBV6-5 to TRBJ2-3; 8 bases align to TRBD2. Germline CDR1 is MNHEY and CDR2 is SVGAGI. The CDR3 has 15 amino acids. V lost 6 bases and J lost 6; bases outside the gene matches: 11.

The CDR3 reads CAISESRGQGRYTF. In nucleotides, the CDR3 is TGTGCCATCAGTGAGTCGAGAGGACAGGGACGCTACACCTTC. The J gene is TRBJ1-2, the V gene TRBV10-3; 8 bases are shared with TRBD1. Unmatched junction bases numbered 6, after V lost 0 bases and J lost 9 bases. Per the germline V gene, CDR1 is ENHRY and CDR2 is SYGVKD. CDR3 length equals 14 residues.

The V and J genes are TRBV2 and TRBJ1-1; D gene unclear. The CDR3 covers 14 residues. Deletions cut 2 bases from V and 1 base from J, with 8 bases between. Germline V gene data show CDR1 as SNHLY and CDR2 as FYNNEI. The CDR3 nucleotides read TGTGCCAGCAGTGAATGGGTAGAGAACACTGAAGCTTTCTTT. This gives the protein CASSEWVENTEAFF.

The CDR3 loop is CASSLTPQGWPYF. For the CDR3, the DNA is TGTGCCAGCAGTTTAACCCCGCAGGGATGGCCATACTTC. The rearrangement uses TRBV28 and TRBJ2-7; weak D call: TRBD1 (5 bases). V lost 2 bases to trimming and J lost 13 bases, with 18 bases between them. Germline values: CDR1 MDHEN, CDR2 SYDVKM. The CDR3 covers 13 residues. Supplemented by reference TRBV28 and TRBJ2-7, the full variable domain reads DVKVTQSSRYLVKRTGEKVFLECVQDMDHENMFWYRQDPGLGLRLIYFSYDVKMKEKGDIPEGYSVSREKKERFSLILESASTNQTSMYLCASSLTPQGWPYFGPGTRLTVT.

The gene calls are TRBV28 and TRBJ1-5; D remains ambiguous. Germline lookup yields CDR1 MDHEN and CDR2 SYDVKM. The V end lost 9 bases, the J end lost 7 bases, and 16 bases lay between the germline ends. This CDR3 spans 13 amino acids. This CDR3 reads CASRRSRSQPQHF. The CDR3, as DNA: TGTGCCAGTAGGAGGAGCCGGAGCCAGCCCCAGCATTTT.

The chain carries TRBV30 and TRBJ1-1, with D unresolved. The CDR3 has 11 residues. Germline lookup yields CDR1 GTSNPN and CDR2 SVGIG (reference sequence). V lost 1 base, J lost 8 bases, and 8 bases lay in between. The CDR3 region is CAWSDGEEAFF. In DNA form, the CDR3 reads TGTGCCTGGAGTGACGGCGAAGAAGCTTTCTTT.